This TCR beta chain was recorded in a study of T cell responses to AZD1222 COVID-19 vaccine. V dropped 0 bases and J dropped 3 bases, with 26 bases sitting between them. This CDR3 is 20 amino acids long. CDR1 and CDR2 (germline): SGHDN, FVKESK. Sequencing used immunoSEQ multiplex PCR; TCRdb keeps in-frame clones, though not all of them. The sample shows about 120,000 clones, just over 85% of them seen only once. Sample: peripheral blood, taken on day 0 of AZD1222 vaccination. This clonotype was sampled from an adult in good health. V and J are TRBV14 and TRBJ1-1; D is perhaps TRBD1 (5 bases). CDR3 sequence (DNA): TGTGCCAGCAGCCAAGACCCACCAGGGCGCTCGGGATTTTGGCACACTGAAGCTTTCTTT. Translating gives CASSQDPPGRSGFWHTEAFF.